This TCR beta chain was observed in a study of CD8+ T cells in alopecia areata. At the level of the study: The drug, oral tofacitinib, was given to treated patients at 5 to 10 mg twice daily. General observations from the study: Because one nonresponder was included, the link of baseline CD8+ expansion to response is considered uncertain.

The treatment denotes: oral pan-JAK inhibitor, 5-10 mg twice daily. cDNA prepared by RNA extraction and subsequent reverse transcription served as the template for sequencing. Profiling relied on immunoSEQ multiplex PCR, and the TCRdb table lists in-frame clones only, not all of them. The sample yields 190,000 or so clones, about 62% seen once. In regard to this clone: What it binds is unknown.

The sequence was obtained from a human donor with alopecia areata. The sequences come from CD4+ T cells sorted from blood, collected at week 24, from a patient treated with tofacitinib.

The CDR3 sequence is CASSWGQLNTEAFF. In nucleotides, the CDR3 is TGTGCCAGCAGCTGGGGACAGCTGAACACTGAAGCTTTCTTT. This sequence joins TRBV6-5 and TRBJ1-1; 7 nucleotides match TRBD1. The germline gives CDR1 MNHEY, CDR2 SVGAGI. This CDR3 has 14 residues. After removal of 6 bases from V and 0 bases from J, the junction contained 4 bases not matched to a gene.